This record concerns one T cell receptor (beta chain) sequence. Antigen unknown. Germline CDR1 SGHVS, CDR2 FQNEAQ. With 1 base clipped from V and 5 bases from J, the junction kept 6 bases outside the gene matches. There are 16 residues in the CDR3. Several immunoSEQ plates held equal portions of the genomic DNA taken from each subset. Produced via immunoSEQ multiplex PCR; TCRdb's table is partial and in-frame only. The repertoire holds more than 850,000 clones, with around three quarters as singletons. The entry originates in a study of shared clonotypes between healthy human individuals. Study-wide context: For every donor, three CD4 naive, three CD4 memory, two CD8 naive and one CD8 memory plates were used.

General study findings and limits: Although depth was large, rarefaction showed that sequencing of the sorted subsets was incomplete.

The healthy adult donors were HIV-negative and reported no recent acute infections or vaccinations. The sample taken for sequencing was memory CD4+ T cells from PBMCs. Described subset: CD45RA-negative fraction. The rearrangement uses TRBV7-8 and TRBJ2-7, with 12 bases lining up with TRBD1. The sequence was obtained from a man in his late teens or twenties in good health. Some clones in this sample may be carry-over from other donors' samples. The CDR3 region is CASSLVWGQGAHEQYF. CDR3 in DNA: TGTGCCAGCAGCTTAGTATGGGGACAGGGGGCCCACGAGCAGTACTTC.